The entry below gives a single T cell receptor beta chain sequence along with its context. Its specificity is unknown. Trimming pared 4 bases from V and 6 bases from J, leaving 9 bases between. This CDR3 contains 12 residues. Germline-derived CDR1 and CDR2 are ENHRY and SYGVKD. Random-hexamer reverse transcription was applied to about 0.45 to 1 ug RNA. With immunoSEQ multiplex PCR, TCR beta CDR3 was amplified across 54 Vbeta and 13 Jbeta. MiXCR, run by TCRdb on the immunoSEQ multiplex PCR reads, gives a single entry per CDR3 protein. This table has about 73,000 distinct CDR3 sequences, approximately 95% appearing once. These data belong to a study of CD8 T cells in Susac syndrome. Study observations and caveats: It was acknowledged by the study that relatively few individuals were included in its TCR sequencing and HLA analysis.

The receptor was isolated from a human donor with multiple sclerosis. The sample consisted of CD8+ T cells from PBMCs. The J gene is TRBJ1-1, the V gene TRBV10-3; possible D gene TRBD1, 5 bases. Written as DNA, the CDR3 is TGTGCCATCAGTGGAGGGGAGGCTGAAGCTTTCTTT. This encodes CAISGGEAEAFF.